A single sample is the source of the 6 T cell receptor beta chains below, sequenced in a study of human T cells and chemical hapten exposure. One entry per CDR3 protein, called by TCRdb with MiXCR from the RACE reads. The sample yields about 50,000 distinct CDR3 sequences, approximately 9.6% seen once. Indicated time point: pre-sensitization, week 0. Treatment: therapeutic diphenylcyclopropenone sensitization with weekly scalp DPC. Whole blood that had not been fractionated was the source of extracted total RNA. Sequenced here: whole blood, sampled in connection with sensitization to the hapten diphenylcyclopropenone (DPC). The receptors stem from a woman in her thirties with alopecia areata. Some clones in this sample may be carry-over from other donors' samples.

This clonotype was counted a few times. V usage is TRBV5-5 and J usage is TRBJ2-5; 8 nucleotides align to TRBD1. Germline trimming cut 3 bases from V and 9 bases from J; bases unmatched to any gene: 13. Germline assignment: CDR1 SGHKS and CDR2 YYEKEE (reference sequence). The CDR3 spans 15 residues. The CDR3 DNA reads as TGTGCCAGCAGCTCTAGACAGGGGATGAGGGTGCCCCAGTACTTC. This translates into CASSSRQGMRVPQYF.

This clonotype was seen repeatedly, ten times or more. The rearrangement uses TRBV6-5 and TRBJ1-6; D unresolved. The germline V gene has CDR1 MNHEY and CDR2 SVGAGI. Trimming pared 3 bases from V and 10 bases from J, leaving 13 bases between. The CDR3 is made up of 14 amino acids. CDR3 DNA sequence: TGTGCCAGCAGTTATAGTCGCCCGGGGTCACCCCTCCACTTT. Its translation is CASSYSRPGSPLHF.

The V call is TRBV6-2 or TRBV6-3, the J call TRBJ1-5, with D perhaps TRBD1 (6 bases). V was shortened by 6 bases and J by 0 bases, with 18 bases between the two germline ends. The CDR3 length is 17 residues. Germline values: CDR1 MNHEY, CDR2 SVGEGT. The CDR3 reads CASSPVRTGLSNQPQHF. Written as DNA, the CDR3 is TGTGCCAGCAGCCCCGTTCGAACAGGGCTTAGCAATCAGCCCCAGCATTTT.

This clonotype was counted ten times or more. The chain recombines TRBV19 with TRBJ1-1; no definite D call. Germline loops: CDR1 LNHDA, CDR2 SQIVND (reference sequence). Trimming removed 4 bases at V and 6 bases at J, with 9 bases between. The CDR3 contains 12 residues. For the CDR3, the DNA is TGTGCCAGTAGTAGCCAGGAACCTGAAGCTTTCTTT. This encodes CASSSQEPEAFF.

A few counts support this clonotype. This chain uses TRBV2 with TRBJ2-1; D not certain. CDR1 and CDR2 (germline): SNHLY, FYNNEI. CDR3 size: 12 residues. V shed 6 bases and J shed 7 bases, with 10 bases lying between them. CDR3 sequence reads: CASRITRNEQFF. The CDR3 nucleotides are TGTGCCAGCAGGATAACACGTAATGAGCAGTTCTTC.

Points on this clonotype: A read error may be the cause here, since a much bigger clone is one base away. The rearrangement joins TRBV24-1 to TRBJ1-2, with TRBD1 as a possible D gene (5 bases). CDR3 length: 13 amino acids. CDR1 KGHDR and CDR2 SFDVKD come from the germline V gene. The CDR3 region has the DNA TGTGCCATCAGTGTTCGGGACCACTATGGCTACACCTTC. The encoded protein is CAISVRDHYGYTF.